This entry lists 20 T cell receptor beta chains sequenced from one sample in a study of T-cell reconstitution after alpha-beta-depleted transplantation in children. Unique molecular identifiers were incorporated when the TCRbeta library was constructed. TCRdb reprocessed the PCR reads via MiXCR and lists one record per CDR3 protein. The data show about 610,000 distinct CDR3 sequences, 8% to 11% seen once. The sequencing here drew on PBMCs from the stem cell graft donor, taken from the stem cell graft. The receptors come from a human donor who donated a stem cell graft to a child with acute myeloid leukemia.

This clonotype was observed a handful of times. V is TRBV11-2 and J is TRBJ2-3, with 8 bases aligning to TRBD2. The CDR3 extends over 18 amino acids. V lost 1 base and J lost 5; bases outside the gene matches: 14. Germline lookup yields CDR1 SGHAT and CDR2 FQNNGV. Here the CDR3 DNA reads TGTGCCAGCAGCTTAGTATCATACAGCGGGAGATCAAGAGATACGCAGTATTTT. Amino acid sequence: CASSLVSYSGRSRDTQYF.

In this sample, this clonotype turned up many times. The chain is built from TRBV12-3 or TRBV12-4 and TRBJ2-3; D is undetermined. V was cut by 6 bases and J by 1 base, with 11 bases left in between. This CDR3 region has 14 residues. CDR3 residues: CASSPIRGTDTQYF. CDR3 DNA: TGTGCCAGCAGCCCCATACGCGGCACAGATACGCAGTATTTT.

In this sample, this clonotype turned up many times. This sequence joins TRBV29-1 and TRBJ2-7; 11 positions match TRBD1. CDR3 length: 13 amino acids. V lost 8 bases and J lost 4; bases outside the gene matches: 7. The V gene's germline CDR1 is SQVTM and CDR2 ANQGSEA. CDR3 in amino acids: CSISGTGGYEQYF. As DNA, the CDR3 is TGCAGCATCTCCGGGACAGGGGGTTACGAGCAGTACTTC.

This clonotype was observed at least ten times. As DNA, the CDR3 is TGTGCCAGCAGTTTTGGGGGGGGAGAGACCCAGTACTTC. Translation: CASSFGGGETQYF. The V and J genes are TRBV12-3 or TRBV12-4 and TRBJ2-5; 7 bases align to TRBD2. There are 13 residues in the CDR3. With 3 bases clipped from V and 4 bases from J, the junction kept 2 bases outside the gene matches.

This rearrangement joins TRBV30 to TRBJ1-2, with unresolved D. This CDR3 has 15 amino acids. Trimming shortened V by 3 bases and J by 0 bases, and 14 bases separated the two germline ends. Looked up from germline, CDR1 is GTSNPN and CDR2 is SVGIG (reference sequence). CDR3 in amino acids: CAWRPAFEANYGYTF. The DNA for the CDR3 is TGTGCCTGGAGACCCGCTTTCGAGGCTAACTATGGCTACACCTTC.

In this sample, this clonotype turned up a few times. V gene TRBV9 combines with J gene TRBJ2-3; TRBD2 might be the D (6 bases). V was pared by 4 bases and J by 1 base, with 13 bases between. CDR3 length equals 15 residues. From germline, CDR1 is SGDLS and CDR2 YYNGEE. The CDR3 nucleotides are TGTGCCAGCAGCTTTACTAGCTTAGGCACAGATACGCAGTATTTT. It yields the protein CASSFTSLGTDTQYF.

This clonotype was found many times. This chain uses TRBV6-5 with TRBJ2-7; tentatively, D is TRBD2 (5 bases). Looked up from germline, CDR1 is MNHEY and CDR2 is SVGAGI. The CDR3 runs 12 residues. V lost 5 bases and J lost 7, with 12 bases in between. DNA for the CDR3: TGTGCCAGCAGTCGACGCCCGGGGGAGCAGTACTTC. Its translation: CASSRRPGEQYF.

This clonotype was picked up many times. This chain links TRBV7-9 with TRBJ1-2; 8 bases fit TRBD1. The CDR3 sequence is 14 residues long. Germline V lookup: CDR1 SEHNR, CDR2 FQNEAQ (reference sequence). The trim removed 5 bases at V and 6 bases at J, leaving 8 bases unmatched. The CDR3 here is CASSTQGQGNGYTF. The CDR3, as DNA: TGTGCCAGCAGCACCCAAGGACAGGGAAATGGCTACACCTTC. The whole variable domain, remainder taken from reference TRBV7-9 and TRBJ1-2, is DTGVSQNPRHKITKRGQNVTFRCDPISEHNRLYWYRQTLGQGPEFLTYFQNEAQLEKSRLLSDRFSAERPKGSFSTLEIQRTEQGDSAMYLCASSTQGQGNGYTFGSGTRLTVV.

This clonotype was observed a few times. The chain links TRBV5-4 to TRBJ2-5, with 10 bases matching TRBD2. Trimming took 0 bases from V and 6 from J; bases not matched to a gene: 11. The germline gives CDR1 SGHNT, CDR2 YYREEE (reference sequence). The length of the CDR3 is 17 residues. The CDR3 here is CASSLGSSGSVKKTQYF. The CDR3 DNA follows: TGTGCCAGCAGCTTGGGATCTAGCGGGAGTGTCAAAAAGACCCAGTACTTC.

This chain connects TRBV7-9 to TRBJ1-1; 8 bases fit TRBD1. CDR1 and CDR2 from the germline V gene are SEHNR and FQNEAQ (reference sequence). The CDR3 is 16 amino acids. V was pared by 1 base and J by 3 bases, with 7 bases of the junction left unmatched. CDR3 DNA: TGTGCCAGCAGCTTAGTAGCAGGGGGCCGGGACACTGAAGCTTTCTTT. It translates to CASSLVAGGRDTEAFF.

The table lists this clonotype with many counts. The CDR3 DNA follows: TGTGCCAGCTCACCACTTTCGGATACGCAGTATTTT. This gives the protein CASSPLSDTQYF. This rearrangement joins TRBV18 to TRBJ2-3; D remains ambiguous. This CDR3 region has 12 residues. Germline CDR1 KGHSH, CDR2 LQKENI. V dropped 1 base and J dropped 6 bases, with 5 bases sitting between them.

As DNA, the CDR3 is TGTGCCAGCATTGTCGGGACTAGCTCCTACAATGAGCAGTTCTTC. It encodes CASIVGTSSYNEQFF. The chain joins TRBV5-5 to TRBJ2-1; 8 nucleotides align to TRBD2. The CDR3 extends over 15 amino acids. J was trimmed by 0 bases and V by 6 bases; bases with no gene match: 5. Per germline, CDR1 SGHKS and CDR2 YYEKEE (reference sequence).

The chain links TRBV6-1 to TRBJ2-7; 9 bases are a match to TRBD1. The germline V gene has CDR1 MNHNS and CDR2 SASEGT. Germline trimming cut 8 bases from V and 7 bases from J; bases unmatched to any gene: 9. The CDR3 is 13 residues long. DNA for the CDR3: TGTGCCAGCCGGGCGGGGACAGGGCAGGAGCAGTACTTC. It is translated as CASRAGTGQEQYF.

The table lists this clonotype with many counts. The CDR3 nucleotides read TGTGCCATCAGTGCCCGAGACAGGCCATCGACTTTCTTT. This translates into CAISARDRPSTFF. V gene TRBV10-3 combines with J gene TRBJ1-1, with a weak D call TRBD1 (6 bases). The V gene's germline CDR1 is ENHRY and CDR2 SYGVKD. Trimming removed 4 bases from V and 12 bases from J, with 18 bases in between. CDR3 length equals 13 residues.

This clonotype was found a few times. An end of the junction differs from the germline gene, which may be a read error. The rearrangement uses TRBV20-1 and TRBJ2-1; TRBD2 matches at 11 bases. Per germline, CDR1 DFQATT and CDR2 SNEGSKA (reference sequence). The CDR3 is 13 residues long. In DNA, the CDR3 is TGCAGTACTAGCGGGGGATACTACAATGAGCAGTTCTTC. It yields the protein CSTSGGYYNEQFF.

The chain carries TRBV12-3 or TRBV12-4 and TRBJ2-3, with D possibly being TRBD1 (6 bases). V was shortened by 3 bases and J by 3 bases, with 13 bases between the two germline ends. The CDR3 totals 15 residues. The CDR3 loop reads CASSLSGQPTDTQYF. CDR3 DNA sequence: TGTGCCAGCAGTTTGTCCGGACAGCCAACAGATACGCAGTATTTT.

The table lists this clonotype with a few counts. The CDR3 loop is CASTQGRNEQFF. DNA of the CDR3: TGTGCCAGCACGCAGGGGCGGAATGAGCAGTTCTTC. The V gene is TRBV28, the J gene TRBJ2-1, with D possibly matching TRBD1 (6 bases). Between the trimmed V and J ends, which lost 7 bases and 7 bases, there was a span of 11 bases. This CDR3 region has 12 residues. Germline-derived CDR1 and CDR2 are MDHEN and SYDVKM.

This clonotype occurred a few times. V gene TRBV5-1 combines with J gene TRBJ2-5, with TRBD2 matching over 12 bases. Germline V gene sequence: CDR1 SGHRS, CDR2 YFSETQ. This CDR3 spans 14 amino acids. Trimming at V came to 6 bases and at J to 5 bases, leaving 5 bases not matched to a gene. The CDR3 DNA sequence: TGCGCCAGCACCGGACTAGCGGGATTGGAGACCCAGTACTTC. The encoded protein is CASTGLAGLETQYF.

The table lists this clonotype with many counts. The CDR3 DNA reads TGCAGTGCTAGGGACGGGACTAGCGTCCACAATGAGCAGTTCTTC. It codes for CSARDGTSVHNEQFF. The chain is built from TRBV20-1 and TRBJ2-1; 10 positions match TRBD2. The CDR3 spans 15 residues. Germline trimming cut 3 bases from V and 5 bases from J; bases unmatched to any gene: 7. Germline V gene data show CDR1 as DFQATT and CDR2 as SNEGSKA (reference sequence).

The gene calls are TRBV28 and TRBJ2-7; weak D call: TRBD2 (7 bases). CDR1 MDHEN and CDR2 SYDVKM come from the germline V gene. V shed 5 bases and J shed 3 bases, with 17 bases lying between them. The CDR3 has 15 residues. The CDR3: CASSDGGRGGYEQYF. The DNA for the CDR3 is TGTGCCAGCAGTGACGGGGGGCGGGGTGGCTACGAGCAGTACTTC.